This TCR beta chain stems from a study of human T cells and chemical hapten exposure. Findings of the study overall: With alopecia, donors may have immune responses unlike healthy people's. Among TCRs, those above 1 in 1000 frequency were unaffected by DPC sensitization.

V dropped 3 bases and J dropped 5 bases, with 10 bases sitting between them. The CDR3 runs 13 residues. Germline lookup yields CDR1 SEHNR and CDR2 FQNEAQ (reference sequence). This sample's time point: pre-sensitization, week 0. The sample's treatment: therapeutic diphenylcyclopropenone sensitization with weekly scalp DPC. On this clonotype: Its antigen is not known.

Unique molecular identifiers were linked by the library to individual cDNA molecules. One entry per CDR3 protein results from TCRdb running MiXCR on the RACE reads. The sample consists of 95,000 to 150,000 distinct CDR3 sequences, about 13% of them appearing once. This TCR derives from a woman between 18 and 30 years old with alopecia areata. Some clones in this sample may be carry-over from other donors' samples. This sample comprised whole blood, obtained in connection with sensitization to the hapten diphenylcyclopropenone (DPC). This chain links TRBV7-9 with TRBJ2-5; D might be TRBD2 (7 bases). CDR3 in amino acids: CASSFGGGETQYF. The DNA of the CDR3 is TGTGCCAGCAGCTTCGGCGGGGGCGAGACCCAGTACTTC.